A selection of T cell receptor beta chains follows, all from one sample in a study of control samples from healthy donors and cancer patients. The method was immunoSEQ multiplex PCR; TCRdb's version includes in-frame clones alone and lacks a portion of them. The sample has about 31,000 clones; approximately 94% are singletons. Sequencing used blood. These receptor sequences come from a man aged 60 to 69 in good health. Both conserved end residues are trimmed from each CDR3. The order of the fields is V gene, J gene, CDR3 protein.

TRBV7-2	TRBJ2-3	ASSLAVRSGGAGDTQY
TRBV2	TRBJ1-1	ASRLTAMAEAF
TRBV10-3	TRBJ1-2	AISDSYGYT
TRBV12-3/TRBV12-4	TRBJ1-1	ASSLSAEAF
TRBV4-2	TRBJ1-2	ASSQDESNWYGYT
TRBV19	TRBJ1-1	ASTVRAGTEAF
TRBV5-1	TRBJ1-1	TSSPDGNTEAF
TRBV7-2	TRBJ2-1	ASSLAARDEQF
TRBV21-1	TRBJ2-1	ASSKDDREQF
TRBV20-1	TRBJ2-7	SARPHEQY
TRBV3-1/TRBV3-2	TRBJ2-1	ASSPRLAGAPSSYNEQF
TRBV3-1/TRBV3-2	TRBJ2-1	ASSQEKLAGNEQF
TRBV7-9	TRBJ1-2	ASSLEFPVGGYT
TRBV6-1	TRBJ1-5	ASSEGRRVTNQPQH
TRBV11-2	TRBJ1-5	ASSRTDGNQPQH
TRBV6-2/TRBV6-3	TRBJ1-2	ASSSLDARGYT
TRBV7-2	TRBJ2-1	ASSLAPGAGNNEQF
TRBV6-2/TRBV6-3	TRBJ1-2	ASSFLQGPGAGYT
TRBV6-6	TRBJ1-3	ASTYGVPGNTIY
TRBV27	TRBJ1-3	ASSRNRGDTIY
TRBV3-1/TRBV3-2	TRBJ2-3	ASSQDTGGLTDTQY
TRBV11-2	TRBJ1-1	ASSLGMNTEAF
TRBV19	TRBJ2-1	ASRVPGSTYNEQF
TRBV7-2	TRBJ2-2	ASKWDGVGTNTGELF
TRBV6-5	TRBJ1-1	ASSWNRGRTEAF
TRBV27	TRBJ1-6	ASRRGYNSPLH
TRBV7-9	TRBJ2-1	ASYGTSGGAWDEQF
TRBV20-1	TRBJ1-2	SARYYGYT
TRBV27	TRBJ1-2	ASSPTGEKGYGYT
TRBV3-1/TRBV3-2	TRBJ1-1	ASSQGPLF
TRBV6-1	TRBJ2-2	ASSEAGNTGELF
TRBV6-5	TRBJ1-2	ASTSRDTNYGYT
TRBV7-9	TRBJ2-7	ASKDGLGYEQY
TRBV4-1	TRBJ2-3	ASSHATGATDTQY
TRBV6-2/TRBV6-3	TRBJ1-2	ASSYQLGQGVDGYT
TRBV9	TRBJ2-2	ASSRSQTSNTGELF
TRBV9	TRBJ1-6	ASSVGQGHNSPLH
TRBV3-1/TRBV3-2	TRBJ1-5	ASSQDDSNQPQH
TRBV20-1	TRBJ1-6	SASRPGNGDSPLH
TRBV19	TRBJ1-5	ASRMRVGAINQPQH
TRBV6-5	TRBJ1-2	ASTLLRDRGGYT
TRBV20-1	TRBJ1-5	SASSGFSNQPQH
TRBV24-1	TRBJ2-1	ATQGQGENEQF
TRBV10-3	TRBJ1-5	AISESGGYQPQH
TRBV27	TRBJ2-7	ASRDPGTGVHEQY
TRBV5-1	TRBJ1-4	ASREGAGTTNEKLF
TRBV19	TRBJ2-3	ASRETGGTDTQY
TRBV27	TRBJ1-4	ASTTDRGDEKLF
TRBV9	TRBJ2-7	ASTPGQDSYEQY
TRBV5-1	TRBJ1-2	ASSFDGTGRFGYT
TRBV5-5	TRBJ1-2	ASSLDPGTGGNGYT
TRBV7-2	TRBJ2-3	ASSPSGYRTDTQY
TRBV24-1	TRBJ2-6	ATSDPGQVTSSGANVLT
TRBV28	TRBJ1-4	ASRKKGVGNEKLF
TRBV7-2	TRBJ1-2	ASSPRQTGAYGYT
TRBV7-2	TRBJ2-3	ASSLTYSSTDTQY